This TCR beta chain was obtained from a study of shared clonotypes between healthy human individuals. CDR3 length: 14 amino acids. The germline gives CDR1 SGHDT, CDR2 YYEEEE. The germline V and J ends were trimmed by 7 bases and 0 bases, with 11 bases remaining between them. Here immunoSEQ multiplex PCR was the method, and the copy in TCRdb shows in-frame clones only, minus some. The sample contains roughly 320,000 clones, around nine tenths of which appear only once. The specimen was memory CD8+ T cells sorted from blood. Specified subset: CD45RO+ cells pooled with CCR7-negative TemRA cells. The chain carries TRBV5-6 and TRBJ2-4; a possible D gene is TRBD1 (5 bases). The source is a man aged 18 to 29 in good health. CDR3 nucleotides: TGTGCCAGCGCACGCAGGGTAGCCAAAAACATTCAGTACTTC. Translated, it gives CASARRVAKNIQYF. The full variable domain, rest sourced from reference TRBV5-6 and TRBJ2-4, is DAGVTQSPTHLIKTRGQQVTLRCSPKSGHDTVSWYQQALGQGPQFIFQYYEEEERQRGNFPDRFSGHQFPNYSSELNVNALLLGDSALYLCASARRVAKNIQYFGAGTRLSVL.